This is a list of T cell receptor beta chains from one sample in a study of blood T cell repertoires in COVID-19. The method was immunoSEQ multiplex PCR; TCRdb's version includes in-frame clones alone and lacks a portion of them. The sample consists of about 300,000 clones, about 90% of them appearing once. Sequencing input: peripheral blood. The receptors originated from a woman in her 30s with COVID-19, enrolled during active disease. CDR3s include the opening cysteine and the closing phenylalanine or tryptophan. The D gene is left open where the match is weak. Part of the rows lack a size; the others show once, few, many or a class for expanded clones.

D: TRBD1; J: TRBJ1-1; V: TRBV30; size: -; DNA: TGTGCCTGGAGGGGACAGAGGAACACTGAAGCTTTCTTT; CDR3: CAWRGQRNTEAFF
D: -; J: TRBJ1-1; V: TRBV28; size: -; DNA: TGTGCCAGCAGCTGGACACGACAGAGTGAAGCTTTCTTT; CDR3: CASSWTRQSEAFF
D: -; J: TRBJ2-7; V: TRBV7-9; size: -; DNA: TGTGCCAGCAGCTTAGCTATCTCCTACGAGCAGTACTTC; CDR3: CASSLAISYEQYF
D: TRBD2; J: TRBJ2-3; V: TRBV2; size: -; DNA: TGTGCCAGCAGTGGATCTAGCGGGGGCACAGATACGCAGTATTTT; CDR3: CASSGSSGGTDTQYF
D: -; J: TRBJ1-6; V: TRBV19; size: -; DNA: TGTGCCAGTAGTCTAGGACAGAATTCACCCCTCCACTTT; CDR3: CASSLGQNSPLHF
D: -; J: TRBJ2-7; V: TRBV5-1; size: -; DNA: TGCGCCAGCAGCCCAGGGGGGACATCTTCCCACGAGCAGTACTTC; CDR3: CASSPGGTSSHEQYF
D: -; J: TRBJ2-3; V: TRBV6-2/TRBV6-3; size: -; DNA: TGTGCCAGCAGCCCCCCAGGTAGCACAGATACGCAGTATTTT; CDR3: CASSPPGSTDTQYF
D: -; J: TRBJ1-1; V: TRBV5-1; size: -; DNA: TGCGCCAGCAGCGTTGGGTCTACAGGGAATAAGGCTTTCTTT; CDR3: CASSVGSTGNKAFF
D: -; J: TRBJ1-2; V: TRBV28; size: once; DNA: TGTGCCAGCACCTTAACTGCGGGGTACTATGGCTACACCTTC; CDR3: CASTLTAGYYGYTF
D: TRBD1; J: TRBJ1-2; V: TRBV29-1; size: -; DNA: TGCAGCGTTGAGTATAGGACAGGGGGCTTTGGCTACACCTTC; CDR3: CSVEYRTGGFGYTF
D: -; J: TRBJ2-3; V: TRBV7-6; size: once; DNA: TGTGCCAGCAGCTTAGCTGGACTCGGCACAGATACGCAGTATTTT; CDR3: CASSLAGLGTDTQYF
D: TRBD1; J: TRBJ1-2; V: TRBV27; size: -; DNA: TGTGCCAGCAGTCACAAGGGACAGCCGTATGGCTACACCTTC; CDR3: CASSHKGQPYGYTF
D: -; J: TRBJ2-3; V: TRBV12-5; size: once; DNA: TGTGCTAGTGGACCGGGTTTTACTAGCACAGATACGCAGTATTTT; CDR3: CASGPGFTSTDTQYF
D: TRBD1; J: TRBJ1-6; V: TRBV6-5; size: -; DNA: TGTGCCAGCAGTTCTTCTACAGGGGATAATTCACCCCTCCACTTT; CDR3: CASSSSTGDNSPLHF
D: TRBD2; J: TRBJ2-5; V: TRBV7-9; size: -; DNA: TGTGCCAGCAGCTTACCGAGCGGGATCCAAGAGACCCAGTACTTC; CDR3: CASSLPSGIQETQYF
D: -; J: TRBJ2-5; V: TRBV12-3/TRBV12-4; size: once; DNA: TGTGCCAGCAGTTTGGCGGACCAAGAGACCCAGTACTTC; CDR3: CASSLADQETQYF
D: -; J: TRBJ1-2; V: TRBV3-1/TRBV3-2; size: once; DNA: TGTGCCAGCAGCCAAGAAGGCAGGGGAGACGGCTACACCTTC; CDR3: CASSQEGRGDGYTF
D: -; J: TRBJ1-2; V: TRBV7-9; size: -; DNA: TGTGCCAGCAGCTTAGGCTACCCTCGATATGGCTACACCTTC; CDR3: CASSLGYPRYGYTF
D: -; J: TRBJ1-1; V: TRBV7-9; size: once; DNA: TGTGCCAGCAGCTCACAGGGTTTTGACACTGAAGCTTTCTTT; CDR3: CASSSQGFDTEAFF
D: -; J: TRBJ1-1; V: TRBV6-5; size: -; DNA: TGTGCCAGCAGTAGCGGAATGAACACTGAAGCTTTCTTT; CDR3: CASSSGMNTEAFF
D: -; J: TRBJ2-5; V: TRBV28; size: -; DNA: TGTGCCAGCAGGCCACTAAGGAGAGAGACCCAGTACTTC; CDR3: CASRPLRRETQYF
D: TRBD1; J: TRBJ2-4; V: TRBV7-9; size: -; DNA: TGTGCCAGCAGCGCAACGGACAGGGGAAAAATCATTCAGTACTTC; CDR3: CASSATDRGKIIQYF
D: -; J: TRBJ1-6; V: TRBV4-1; size: few; DNA: TGCGCCAGCAGCCAAGTTTCCCGGGGATATAATTCACCCCTCCACTTT; CDR3: CASSQVSRGYNSPLHF
D: TRBD1; J: TRBJ2-2; V: TRBV7-9; size: few; DNA: TGTGCCAGCAGCTCAGGGACAGTCACCGGGGAGCTGTTTTTT; CDR3: CASSSGTVTGELFF
D: TRBD1; J: TRBJ1-6; V: TRBV19; size: -; DNA: TGTGCCAGTAGTAGGGGGACAGGGGCCTATAATTCACCCCTCCACTTT; CDR3: CASSRGTGAYNSPLHF
D: -; J: TRBJ1-3; V: TRBV20-1; size: -; DNA: TGCAGTGCAAGTGATTCGGTTCGCTCTGGAAACACCATATATTTT; CDR3: CSASDSVRSGNTIYF
D: -; J: TRBJ2-3; V: TRBV12-3/TRBV12-4; size: -; DNA: TGTGCCAGCAGTTTACTAGACACAGATACGCAGTATTTT; CDR3: CASSLLDTDTQYF
D: -; J: TRBJ1-6; V: TRBV6-5; size: -; DNA: TGTGCCAGCAGCCGAGGAGTCGATTCACCCCTCCACTTT; CDR3: CASSRGVDSPLHF
D: -; J: TRBJ2-7; V: TRBV4-3; size: many; DNA: TGCGCCAGCAGCCGAGATTACGGAGGGGCCGACGAGCAGTACTTC; CDR3: CASSRDYGGADEQYF
D: -; J: TRBJ1-1; V: TRBV6-4; size: -; DNA: TGTGCCAGCAGGAGGGACCAGCTCTCGGAGGGTGAAGCTTTCTTT; CDR3: CASRRDQLSEGEAFF
D: TRBD2; J: TRBJ2-3; V: TRBV2; size: -; DNA: TGTGCCAGCAGTGAAGCGCCGGGGGGGCTGAAGAGAGATACGCAGTATTTT; CDR3: CASSEAPGGLKRDTQYF
D: TRBD1; J: TRBJ2-3; V: TRBV5-8; size: -; DNA: TGTGCCAGCAGCTCGGGGACAGGGTTAAGCACAGATACGCAGTATTTT; CDR3: CASSSGTGLSTDTQYF
D: TRBD1; J: TRBJ2-4; V: TRBV2; size: -; DNA: TGTGCCAGCAGTGCGGACAGGGCGGCCAAAAACATTCAGTACTTC; CDR3: CASSADRAAKNIQYF
D: -; J: TRBJ1-1; V: TRBV18; size: -; DNA: TGTGCCAGCTCAAACGGCAGGGGCCCTGAAGCTTTCTTT; CDR3: CASSNGRGPEAFF
D: -; J: TRBJ1-4; V: TRBV3-1/TRBV3-2; size: -; DNA: TGTGCCAGCAGCCAAGGAGCCGGGTGGTTTAATGAAAAACTGCTTTTT; CDR3: CASSQGAGWFNEKLLF
D: TRBD1; J: TRBJ1-2; V: TRBV28; size: -; DNA: TGTGCCAGCAGTTTGGGACAGGGTATCTATGGCTACACCTTC; CDR3: CASSLGQGIYGYTF
D: -; J: TRBJ1-6; V: TRBV19; size: -; DNA: TGTGCCAGTAGTATGTACGGGCAGGGTAATTCACCCCTCCACTTT; CDR3: CASSMYGQGNSPLHF
D: TRBD1; J: TRBJ1-6; V: TRBV6-1; size: -; DNA: TGTGCCAGCAGTGGACAGGGTCTGTCCTATAATTCACCCCTCCACTTT; CDR3: CASSGQGLSYNSPLHF
D: -; J: TRBJ1-6; V: TRBV14; size: -; DNA: TGTGCCAGCAGCCAAGGATGGGGAGGCACCTATAATTCACCCCTCCACTTT; CDR3: CASSQGWGGTYNSPLHF
D: -; J: TRBJ2-2; V: TRBV7-3; size: -; DNA: TGTGCCAGCAGCTCTCCAGGGGGGAACGGGGAGCTGTTTTTT; CDR3: CASSSPGGNGELFF
D: TRBD1; J: TRBJ1-2; V: TRBV6-5; size: -; DNA: TGTGCCAGCAAGACAGGGGATCGAGGCTACACCTTC; CDR3: CASKTGDRGYTF
D: -; J: TRBJ1-2; V: TRBV12-3/TRBV12-4; size: -; DNA: TGTGCCAGCAGTTTAGGCAGGGACTATGGCTACACCTTC; CDR3: CASSLGRDYGYTF
D: -; J: TRBJ1-4; V: TRBV5-4; size: -; DNA: TGTGCCAGCAGCCGTGCGGGAAGTAGGGAAAAACTGTTTTTT; CDR3: CASSRAGSREKLFF
D: -; J: TRBJ1-5; V: TRBV6-5; size: once; DNA: TGTGCCAGCAGTCCTAGGAGGGGGGGCATAGAGCCCCAGCATTTT; CDR3: CASSPRRGGIEPQHF
D: -; J: TRBJ1-3; V: TRBV5-6; size: once; DNA: TGTGCCAGCAGTTCGGGGGAGTCAGGAAACACCATATATTTT; CDR3: CASSSGESGNTIYF
D: TRBD2; J: TRBJ2-3; V: TRBV5-1; size: -; DNA: TGCGCCAGCAGCTTGTCCGCGGGGGGCACAGATACGCAGTATTTT; CDR3: CASSLSAGGTDTQYF
D: -; J: TRBJ1-1; V: TRBV6-5; size: -; DNA: TGTGCCAGCAGTTACTCTTGGAGAACTCATGAAGCTTTCTTT; CDR3: CASSYSWRTHEAFF
D: TRBD1; J: TRBJ2-6; V: TRBV11-3; size: -; DNA: TGTGCCAGCAGCTCACAGGGGGTTGGGGCCAACGTCCTGACTTTC; CDR3: CASSSQGVGANVLTF